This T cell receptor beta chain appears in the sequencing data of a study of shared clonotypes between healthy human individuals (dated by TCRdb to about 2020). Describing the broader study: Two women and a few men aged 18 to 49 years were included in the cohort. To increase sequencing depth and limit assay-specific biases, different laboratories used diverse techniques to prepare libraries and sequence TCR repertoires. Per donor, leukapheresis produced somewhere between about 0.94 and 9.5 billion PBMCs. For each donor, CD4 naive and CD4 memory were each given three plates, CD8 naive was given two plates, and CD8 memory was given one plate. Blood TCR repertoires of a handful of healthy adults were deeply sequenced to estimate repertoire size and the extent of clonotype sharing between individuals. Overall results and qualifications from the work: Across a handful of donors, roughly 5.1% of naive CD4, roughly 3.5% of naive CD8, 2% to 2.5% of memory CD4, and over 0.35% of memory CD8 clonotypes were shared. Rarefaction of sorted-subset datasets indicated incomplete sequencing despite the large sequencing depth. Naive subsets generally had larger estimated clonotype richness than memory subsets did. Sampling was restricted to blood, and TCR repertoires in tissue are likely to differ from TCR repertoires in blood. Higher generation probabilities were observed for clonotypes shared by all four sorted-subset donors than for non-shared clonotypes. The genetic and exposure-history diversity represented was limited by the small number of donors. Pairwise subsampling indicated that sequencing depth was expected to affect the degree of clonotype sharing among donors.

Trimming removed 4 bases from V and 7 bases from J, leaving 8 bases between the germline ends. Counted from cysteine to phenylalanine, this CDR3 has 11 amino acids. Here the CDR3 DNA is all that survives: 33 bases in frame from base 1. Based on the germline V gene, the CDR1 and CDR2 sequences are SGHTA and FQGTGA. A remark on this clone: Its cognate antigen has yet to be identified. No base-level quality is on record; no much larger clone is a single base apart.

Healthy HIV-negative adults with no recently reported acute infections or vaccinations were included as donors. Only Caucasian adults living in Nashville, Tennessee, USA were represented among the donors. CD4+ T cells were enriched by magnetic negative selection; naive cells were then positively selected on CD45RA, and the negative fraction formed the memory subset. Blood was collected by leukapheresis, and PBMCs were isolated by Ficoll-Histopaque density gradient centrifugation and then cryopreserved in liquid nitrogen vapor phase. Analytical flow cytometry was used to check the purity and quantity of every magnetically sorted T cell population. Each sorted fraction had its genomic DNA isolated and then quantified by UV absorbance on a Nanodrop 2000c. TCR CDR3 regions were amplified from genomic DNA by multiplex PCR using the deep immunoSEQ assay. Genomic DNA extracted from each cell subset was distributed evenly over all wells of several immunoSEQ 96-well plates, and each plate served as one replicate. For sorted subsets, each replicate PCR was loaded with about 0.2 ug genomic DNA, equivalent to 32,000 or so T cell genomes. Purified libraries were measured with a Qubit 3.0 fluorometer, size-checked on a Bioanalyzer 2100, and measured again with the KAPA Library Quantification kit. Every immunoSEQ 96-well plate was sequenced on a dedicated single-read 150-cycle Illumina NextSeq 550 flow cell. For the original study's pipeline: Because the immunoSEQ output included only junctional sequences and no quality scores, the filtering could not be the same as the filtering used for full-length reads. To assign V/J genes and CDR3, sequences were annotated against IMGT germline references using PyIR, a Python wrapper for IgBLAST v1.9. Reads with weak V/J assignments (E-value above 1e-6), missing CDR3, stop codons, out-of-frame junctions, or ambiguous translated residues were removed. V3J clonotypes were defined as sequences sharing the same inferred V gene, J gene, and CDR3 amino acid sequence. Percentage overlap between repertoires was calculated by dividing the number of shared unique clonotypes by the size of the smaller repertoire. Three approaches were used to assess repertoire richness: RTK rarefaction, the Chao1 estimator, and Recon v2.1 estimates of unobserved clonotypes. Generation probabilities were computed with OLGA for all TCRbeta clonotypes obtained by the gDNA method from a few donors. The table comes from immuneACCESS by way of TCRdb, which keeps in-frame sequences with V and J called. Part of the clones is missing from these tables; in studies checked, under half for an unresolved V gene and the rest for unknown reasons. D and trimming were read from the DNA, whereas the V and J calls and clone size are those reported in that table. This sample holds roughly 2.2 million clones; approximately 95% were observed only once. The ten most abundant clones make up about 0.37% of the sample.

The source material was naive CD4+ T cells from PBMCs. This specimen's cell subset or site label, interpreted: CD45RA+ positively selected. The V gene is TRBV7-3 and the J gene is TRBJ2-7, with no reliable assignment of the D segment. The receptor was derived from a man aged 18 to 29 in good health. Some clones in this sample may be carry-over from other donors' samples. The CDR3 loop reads CASSSAEEQYF. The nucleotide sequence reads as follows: TGTGCCAGCAGCTCCGCGGAGGAGCAGTACTTC.